The clone carrying this TCR beta chain was counted many times. As yet, its antigen is unknown. The data belong to a study of T cells after yellow fever vaccination. The wider study: Each low-cell-number fraction was prepared by means of SMART-Seq v4 Ultra Low Input.

Germline CDR1 SEHNR, CDR2 FQNEAQ (reference sequence). Trimming took off 2 bases at V and 7 bases at J, with 6 bases between the two ends. CDR3 length: 12 amino acids. Study-level findings and limits: Abundant bulk-derived clonotypes could contaminate FACS-sorted repertoires. A minor fraction of clonotypes spanned both CD4 and CD8 compartments.

Conversion of TCR transcripts into cDNA relied on 5'RACE template switching, which added a universal primer site and UMIs. In TCRdb, the 5' RACE reads were re-called with MiXCR into one record per CDR3 protein. The data contain approximately 250,000 distinct CDR3 sequences, 6.5% to 7.5% of them singletons. The TCR originated in a man aged 30-40 years who received the YFV17D yellow fever vaccine. V is TRBV7-9 and J is TRBJ2-1; D may be TRBD2 (5 bases). The source material was CD4+ T cells sorted from PBMCs, sampled on the day of the yellow fever booster vaccination. CDR3 residues: CASSLSGNEQFF. CDR3 bases: TGTGCCAGCAGCTTATCGGGGAATGAGCAGTTCTTC.